This TCR beta chain is from a study of T cells in localized non-small cell lung cancer. Broader study findings: Longer overall survival accompanied higher blood T cell density. Uninvolved adjacent lung showed the highest T cell clonality, exceeding tumor. Sequencing was restricted to one tumor region; therefore, heterogeneity remains possible. A median approximately 60 of the top 100 tumor clones appeared in adjacent lung.

A word on this clone: Its antigen is unidentified.

The repertoire was sequenced with immunoSEQ multiplex PCR; TCRdb's copy has only in-frame clones and lacks some. Of about 40,000 clones in the sample, around nine tenths were seen once. Germline V gives CDR1 LGHNA, CDR2 YSLEER. The length of the CDR3 is 15 residues. V lost 5 bases to trimming and J lost 6 bases, with 19 bases between them. The clonotype was recovered from a man aged 18 to 49 with stage I lung adenocarcinoma. Sequenced material: peripheral blood, taken before any cancer treatment. The chain combines TRBV4-3 with TRBJ1-2; D not resolved. CDR3 amino acids: CASSNYLGVADGYTF. CDR3 in DNA: TGCGCCAGCAGCAACTACCTCGGCGTCGCTGATGGCTACACCTTC.